The clone carrying this T cell receptor (beta chain) has only a few counts. The antigen is unknown. The data were obtained in a study of read filtering for tumor transcriptome and immune sequencing. Turning to the study itself: Whole-transcriptome libraries were prepared after DNase treatment. TCR-mapped reads were about 4.05 to 10.27 million with IR-seq versus roughly 75 to 1,400 with RNA-seq.

Study-wide findings and caveats: IR-seq and RNA-seq agreed better without single-read clonotypes.

Sampling of bone marrow took place during active disease in every patient. Molecular barcoded adaptors covering alpha/delta and beta/gamma chains were used on 400 ng RNA. Each CDR3 protein gets one entry after TCRdb re-called the reads with MiXCR. The sample records tens of thousands of distinct CDR3 sequences, more than 11% being singletons. Material for sequencing was a population of CD138-negative cells sorted from bone marrow. This sequence was found in a donor older than 35 with multiple myeloma.

CDR3 nucleotides: TGTGCCAGCAGCTTAAGGGGGACAGGGACTGAAAAACTGTTTTTT. Its translation is CASSLRGTGTEKLFF. The chain uses TRBV11-2 and TRBJ1-4, with TRBD1 matching over 9 bases. V shed 2 bases and J 7 bases; nucleotides not matched to a gene: 5. Germline CDR1 and CDR2: SGHAT and FQNNGV. This CDR3 is 15 amino acids long.